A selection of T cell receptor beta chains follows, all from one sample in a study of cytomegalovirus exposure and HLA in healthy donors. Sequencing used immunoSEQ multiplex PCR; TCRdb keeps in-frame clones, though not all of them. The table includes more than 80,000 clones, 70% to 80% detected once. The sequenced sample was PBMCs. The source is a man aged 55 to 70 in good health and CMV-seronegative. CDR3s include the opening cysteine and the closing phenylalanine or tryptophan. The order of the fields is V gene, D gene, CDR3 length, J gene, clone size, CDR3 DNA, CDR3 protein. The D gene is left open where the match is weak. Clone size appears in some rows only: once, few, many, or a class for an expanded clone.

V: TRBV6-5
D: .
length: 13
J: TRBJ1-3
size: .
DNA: TGTGCCAGCACCACGACGGGTGGAAACACCATATATTTT
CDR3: CASTTTGGNTIYF

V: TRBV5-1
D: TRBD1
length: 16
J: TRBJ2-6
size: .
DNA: TGCGCCAGCAAGACAGGGAATAGCTCTGGGGCCAACGTCCTGACTTTC
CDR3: CASKTGNSSGANVLTF

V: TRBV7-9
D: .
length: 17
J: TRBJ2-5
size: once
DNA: TGTGCCAGCAGCTTAGGGCGAAGGGGGAACGGTGAAGAGACCCAGTACTTC
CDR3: CASSLGRRGNGEETQYF

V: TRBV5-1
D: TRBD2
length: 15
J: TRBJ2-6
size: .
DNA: TGCGCCAGCAGCGGGGGGGGAACTGGGGCCAACGTCCTGACTTTC
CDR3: CASSGGGTGANVLTF

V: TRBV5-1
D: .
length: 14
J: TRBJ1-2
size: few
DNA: TGCGCCAGCAGCTTGTTGAACAGTCCCTATGGCTACACCTTC
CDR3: CASSLLNSPYGYTF

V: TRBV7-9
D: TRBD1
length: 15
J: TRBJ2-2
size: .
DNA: TGTGCCAGCAGCTTAGAGGGGGCGCTTACCGGGGAGCTGTTTTTT
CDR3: CASSLEGALTGELFF

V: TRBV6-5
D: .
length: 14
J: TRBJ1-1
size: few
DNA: TGTGCCAGCAGTAGGGGGAAGATGAACACTGAAGCTTTCTTT
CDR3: CASSRGKMNTEAFF

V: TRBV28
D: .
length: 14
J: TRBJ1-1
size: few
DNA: TGTGCCAGCGTGCGAGGGGGGGGTAACACTGAAGCTTTCTTT
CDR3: CASVRGGGNTEAFF

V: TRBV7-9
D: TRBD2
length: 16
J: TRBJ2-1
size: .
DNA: TGTGCCAGCAGCTTAGGCGGGGGGACATATGATAGTGAGCAGTTCTTC
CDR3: CASSLGGGTYDSEQFF

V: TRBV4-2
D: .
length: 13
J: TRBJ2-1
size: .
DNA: TGTGCCAGCAGCCACCTACAAGAGGATGAGCAGTTCTTC
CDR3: CASSHLQEDEQFF

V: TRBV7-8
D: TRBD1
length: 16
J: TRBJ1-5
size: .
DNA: TGTGCCAGCAGCGGCCGACAGGGATCCAGAAGCCAGCCCCAGCATTTT
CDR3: CASSGRQGSRSQPQHF

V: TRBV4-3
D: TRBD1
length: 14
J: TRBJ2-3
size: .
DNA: TGCGCCAGCAGCACGGACAGGGGAGTAGATACGCAGTATTTT
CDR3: CASSTDRGVDTQYF

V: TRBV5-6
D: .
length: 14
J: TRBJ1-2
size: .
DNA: TGTGCCAGCAGCCCCGGCGACACCAACCCTGGCTACACCTTC
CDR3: CASSPGDTNPGYTF

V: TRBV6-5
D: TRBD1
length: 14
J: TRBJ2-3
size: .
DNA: TGTGCCAGCAGTCGGACAGGAGACACAGATACGCAGTATTTT
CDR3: CASSRTGDTDTQYF

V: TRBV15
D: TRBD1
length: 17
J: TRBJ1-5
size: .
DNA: TGTGCCACCAGCAGAGAGCCCCGGGACAGAGTTAATCAGCCCCAGCATTTT
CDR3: CATSREPRDRVNQPQHF

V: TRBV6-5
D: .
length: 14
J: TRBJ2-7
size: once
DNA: TGTGCCAGCAGTTACCGCGGGTCGTCCTACGAGCAGTACTTC
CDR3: CASSYRGSSYEQYF

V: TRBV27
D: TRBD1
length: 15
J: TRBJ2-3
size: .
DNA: TGTGCCAGCTCTGGGGGGACAGGGTTGTTCGATACGCAGTATTTT
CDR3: CASSGGTGLFDTQYF

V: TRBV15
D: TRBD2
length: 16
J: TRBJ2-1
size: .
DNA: TGTGCCACCAGCAGAGATGGGCGGGGGGTCTACAATGAGCAGTTCTTC
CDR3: CATSRDGRGVYNEQFF

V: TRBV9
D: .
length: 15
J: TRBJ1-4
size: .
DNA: TGTGCCAGCAGCGTAGCTAGGGAAGGGAGTGGGAAACTGTTTTTT
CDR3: CASSVAREGSGKLFF

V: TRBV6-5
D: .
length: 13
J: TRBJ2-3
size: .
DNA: TGTGCCAGCAGTTCAGGGTATGCAGATACGCAGTATTTT
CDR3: CASSSGYADTQYF

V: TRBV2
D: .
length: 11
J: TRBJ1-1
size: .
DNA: TGTGCCAGCAGGGCCGTTATAGAAGCTTTCTTT
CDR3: CASRAVIEAFF

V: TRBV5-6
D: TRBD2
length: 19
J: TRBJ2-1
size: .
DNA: TGTGCCAGCAGCTTGGGGTGGCTAGCGGGGGGTAAGAGGACCAATGAGCAGTTCTTC
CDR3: CASSLGWLAGGKRTNEQFF

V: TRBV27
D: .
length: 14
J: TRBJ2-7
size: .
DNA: TGTGCCAGCAGTTTAGGGCAGGGGATCAACGAGCAGTACTTC
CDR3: CASSLGQGINEQYF

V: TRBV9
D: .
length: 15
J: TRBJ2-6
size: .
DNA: TGTGCCAGCAGCGTCCCGGGAACTGGGGCCAACGTCCTGACTTTC
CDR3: CASSVPGTGANVLTF

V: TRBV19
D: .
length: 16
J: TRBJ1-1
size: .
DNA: TGTGCCAGTACTCCCGAGGGACAAAGAATGAACACTGAAGCTTTCTTT
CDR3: CASTPEGQRMNTEAFF

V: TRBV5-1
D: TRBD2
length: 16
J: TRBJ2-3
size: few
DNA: TGCGCCAGCAGCTTGGGACTAGCGGGGGCCACAGATACGCAGTATTTT
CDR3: CASSLGLAGATDTQYF

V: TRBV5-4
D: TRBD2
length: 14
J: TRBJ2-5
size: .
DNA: TGTGCCAGCCGGGGGGAGAGAAACCAAGAGACCCAGTACTTC
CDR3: CASRGERNQETQYF

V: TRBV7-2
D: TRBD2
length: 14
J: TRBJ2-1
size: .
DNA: TGTGCCAGCAGCTTGACTAGCGGGGGCCTGAGGCAGTTCTTC
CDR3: CASSLTSGGLRQFF

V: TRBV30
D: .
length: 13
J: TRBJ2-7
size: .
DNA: TGTGCCTGGACGCCCGCAGGAGGGCCCTTGCAGTACTTC
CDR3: CAWTPAGGPLQYF

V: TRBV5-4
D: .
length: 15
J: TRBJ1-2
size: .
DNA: TGTGCCAGCAGTCTTCGGGGAGCTTCTAACTATGGCTACACCTTC
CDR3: CASSLRGASNYGYTF

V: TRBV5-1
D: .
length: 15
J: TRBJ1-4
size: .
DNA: TGCGCCAGCAGCTTGGGGGCATCAACTAATGAAAAACTGTTTTTT
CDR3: CASSLGASTNEKLFF

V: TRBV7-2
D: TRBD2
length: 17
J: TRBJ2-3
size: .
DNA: TGTGCCAGCAGCTTTGATAATGCGGGGGGCGGGGAGGATACGCAGTATTTT
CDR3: CASSFDNAGGGEDTQYF

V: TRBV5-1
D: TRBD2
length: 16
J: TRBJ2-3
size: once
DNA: TGCGCCAGCAGCTATGCAGCGGGGGGGAACACAGATACGCAGTATTTT
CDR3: CASSYAAGGNTDTQYF

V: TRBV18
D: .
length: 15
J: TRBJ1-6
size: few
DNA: TGTGCCAGCAGTAACCGGGATAGCAATAATTCACCCCTCCACTTT
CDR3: CASSNRDSNNSPLHF